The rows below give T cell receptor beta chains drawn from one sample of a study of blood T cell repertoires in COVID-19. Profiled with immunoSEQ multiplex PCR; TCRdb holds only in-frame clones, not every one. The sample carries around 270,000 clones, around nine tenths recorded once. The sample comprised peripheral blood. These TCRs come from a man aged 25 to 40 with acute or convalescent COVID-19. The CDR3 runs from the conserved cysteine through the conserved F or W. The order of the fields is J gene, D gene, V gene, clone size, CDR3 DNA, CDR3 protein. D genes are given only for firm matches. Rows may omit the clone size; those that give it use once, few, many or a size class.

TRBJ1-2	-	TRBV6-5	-	TGTGCCAGCAGTTACAGGGGATATGGCTACACCTTC	CASSYRGYGYTF
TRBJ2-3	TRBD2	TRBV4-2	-	TGTGCCAGCAGCCAGGGAGGGGGCACAGATACGCAGTATTTT	CASSQGGGTDTQYF
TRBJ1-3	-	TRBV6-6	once	TGTGCCAGCAGTTACTCGGGCAGAACCTCTGGAAACACCATATATTTT	CASSYSGRTSGNTIYF
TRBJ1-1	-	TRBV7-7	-	TGTGCTAGCAGCCCTAGTCTAGAAGGGAGCACTGAAGCTTTCTTT	CASSPSLEGSTEAFF
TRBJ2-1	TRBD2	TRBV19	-	TGTGCCAGTAGTAAACGTATTCCGACTAGCGGGAGGAATGAGCAGTTCTTC	CASSKRIPTSGRNEQFF
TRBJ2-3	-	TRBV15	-	TGTGCCACCAGCAAGCCGCTACGCACAGATACGCAGTATTTT	CATSKPLRTDTQYF
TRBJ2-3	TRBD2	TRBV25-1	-	TGTGCCAACCCCGGGACTAGCGGCACAGATACGCAGTATTTT	CANPGTSGTDTQYF
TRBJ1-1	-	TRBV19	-	TGTGCCAGTAGCCCAGGGCGATGGGAAGCTTTCTTT	CASSPGRWEAFF
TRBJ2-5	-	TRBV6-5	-	TGTGCCAGCAGTACAGGGTTCGAAGAGACCCAGTACTTC	CASSTGFEETQYF
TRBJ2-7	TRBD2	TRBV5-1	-	TGCGCCAGCAGCTTGGCTAGCGGGATGTACGAGCAGTACTTC	CASSLASGMYEQYF
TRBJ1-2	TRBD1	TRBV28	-	TGTGCCAGCATCAAGGGACAGACTAACTATGGCTACACCTTC	CASIKGQTNYGYTF
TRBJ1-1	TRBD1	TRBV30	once	TGTGCCTACTCGAGGGACAGGGGATACACTGAAGCTTTCTTT	CAYSRDRGYTEAFF
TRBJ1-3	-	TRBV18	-	TGTGCCAGCTCAAGTTCGCCAGGTCTCTCTGGAAACACCATATATTTT	CASSSSPGLSGNTIYF
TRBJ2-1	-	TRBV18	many	TGTGCCAGCTCACCACTCCACCTAGAGCAGTTCTTC	CASSPLHLEQFF
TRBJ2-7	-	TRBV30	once	TGTGCCTGGACGTCTTCGAGAACCGATGTCTCCTACGAGCAGTACTTC	CAWTSSRTDVSYEQYF
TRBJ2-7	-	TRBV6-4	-	TGTGCCAGCATGGAGGAGCAGTACTTC	CASMEEQYF
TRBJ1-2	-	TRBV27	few	TGTGCCAGCACCGAGCGGTCACAGCTCTATGGCTACACCTTC	CASTERSQLYGYTF
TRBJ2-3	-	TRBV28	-	TGTGCCAGCAGTTTAATCGAGGCCCAGACAGATACGCAGTATTTT	CASSLIEAQTDTQYF
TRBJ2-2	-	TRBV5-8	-	TGTGCCAGCAGCTTGCCGGGAAGGAGCACCGGGGAGCTGTTTTTT	CASSLPGRSTGELFF
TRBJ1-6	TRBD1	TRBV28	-	TGTGCCAGCAGACCACCGGGACAGGGGGATTCACCCCTCCACTTT	CASRPPGQGDSPLHF
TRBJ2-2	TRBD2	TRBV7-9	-	TGTGCCAGCAGCTTTGGACTAGCGGCGAACACCGGGGAGCTGTTTTTT	CASSFGLAANTGELFF
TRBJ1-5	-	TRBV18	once	TGTGCCAGCTCACCAGGTTCAGGGAATAGCAATCAGCCCCAGCATTTT	CASSPGSGNSNQPQHF
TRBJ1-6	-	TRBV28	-	TGTGCCAGCAGTGAGGCAGGGGCGAGCTCCTATAATTCACCCCTCCACTTT	CASSEAGASSYNSPLHF
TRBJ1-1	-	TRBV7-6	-	TGTGCCAGCAGGATTAGCAACCGGAGGGACACTGAAGCTTTCTTT	CASRISNRRDTEAFF
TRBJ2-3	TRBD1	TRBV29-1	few	TGCAGCGTTGAAGATCGACAGGGGGTGGGAGATACGCAGTATTTT	CSVEDRQGVGDTQYF
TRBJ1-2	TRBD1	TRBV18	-	TGTGCCAGCTCATCCGAGACAGGGGGCTATAACTATGGCTACACCTTC	CASSSETGGYNYGYTF
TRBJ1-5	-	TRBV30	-	TGTGCCTGGAACCACGTGCGGGGGTCTCAGCCCCAGCATTTT	CAWNHVRGSQPQHF
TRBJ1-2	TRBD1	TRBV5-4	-	TGTGCCAGCAGCCGAGGAGACAGGGTCTCATCGGGCTACACCTTC	CASSRGDRVSSGYTF
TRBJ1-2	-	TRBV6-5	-	TGTGCCAGCAGTTACCGGGGGGCAGGGAGTTTAGATGGCTACACCTTC	CASSYRGAGSLDGYTF
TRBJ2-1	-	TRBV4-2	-	TGTGCCAGCAGCCAAGTGGGCCGCGGAGGTGAGCAGTTCTTC	CASSQVGRGGEQFF
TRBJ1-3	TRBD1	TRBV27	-	TGTGCCAGCAGACAGGGGGATACTGGAAACACCATATATTTT	CASRQGDTGNTIYF
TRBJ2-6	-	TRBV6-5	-	TGTGCCAGCAAGAAACAGGGTTCCGGGGCCAACGTCCTGACTTTC	CASKKQGSGANVLTF
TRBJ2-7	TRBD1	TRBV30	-	TGTGCCTGGAGTGTAGGGTGGGACAGGGCCGCATTCTACGAGCAGTACTTC	CAWSVGWDRAAFYEQYF
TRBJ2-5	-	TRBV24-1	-	TGTGCCACATATGACTCAGGGGGGAACGGTCCGTCCCAAGAGACCCAGTACTTC	CATYDSGGNGPSQETQYF
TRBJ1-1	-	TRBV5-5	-	TGTGCCAGCAGCTTTGTGAGGAGGGTAGAAGCTTTCTTT	CASSFVRRVEAFF
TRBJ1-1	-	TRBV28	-	TGTGCCAGCAGTCCGCCAGGGTGGGAGGACACTGAAGCTTTCTTT	CASSPPGWEDTEAFF
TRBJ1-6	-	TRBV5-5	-	TGTGCCAGCAGCTCTGGCCCAAGCTCCTATAATTCACCCCTCCACTTT	CASSSGPSSYNSPLHF
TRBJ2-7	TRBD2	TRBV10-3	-	TGTGCCATCTCCTCTGCGGGGGGGTTATCCTACGAGCAGTACTTC	CAISSAGGLSYEQYF
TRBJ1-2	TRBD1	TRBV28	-	TGTGCCAGCAGTACGCACAGGGGCCGGGACTATGGCTACACCTTC	CASSTHRGRDYGYTF
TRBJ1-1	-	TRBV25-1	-	TGTGCCAGCAAACCCGGGGTGGACGGAGAAGCTTTCTTT	CASKPGVDGEAFF
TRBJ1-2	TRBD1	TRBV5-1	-	TGCGCCAGCAGCTCCGGAGAGGGGGCGCACTATGGCTACACCTTC	CASSSGEGAHYGYTF
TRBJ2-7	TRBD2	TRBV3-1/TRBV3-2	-	TGTGCCAGCAGCCAGTCGGTAGGGCTAGCGGGGATCGAGCAGTACTTC	CASSQSVGLAGIEQYF
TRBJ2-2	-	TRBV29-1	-	TGCAGCGTTGAAGATAGTGTCACCGGGGAGCTGTTTTTT	CSVEDSVTGELFF
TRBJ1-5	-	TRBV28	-	TGTGCCAGCAGTACTTCCGGTATCCAATTTAGCAATCAGCCCCAGCATTTT	CASSTSGIQFSNQPQHF
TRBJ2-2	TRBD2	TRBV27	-	TGTGCCAGCAGCCCCCTACTCGGACTAGCGGGAGTCGTCGGGGAGCTGTTTTTT	CASSPLLGLAGVVGELFF
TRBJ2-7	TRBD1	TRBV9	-	TGTGCCAGCAGCGTAGGACAGGGGACCTACGAGCAGTACTTC	CASSVGQGTYEQYF
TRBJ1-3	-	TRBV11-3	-	TGTGCCAGCACCTCGCGGAGGGTAGGAGGAAACACCATATATTTT	CASTSRRVGGNTIYF
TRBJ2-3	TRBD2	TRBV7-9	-	TGTGCCAGCAGCCTTAGCGGGGAGACAGATACGCAGTATTTT	CASSLSGETDTQYF
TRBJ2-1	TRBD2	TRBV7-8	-	TGTGCCAGCAGCCGAGGGCGGGAGAGCCTTTACAATGAGCAGTTCTTC	CASSRGRESLYNEQFF
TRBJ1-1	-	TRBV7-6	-	TGTGCCAGCAGCTTAGGCGGGGTTTCGGGCACTGAAGCTTTCTTT	CASSLGGVSGTEAFF
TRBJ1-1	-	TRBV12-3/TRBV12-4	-	TGTGCCAGCAGCATGACACGGACTGAAGCTTTCTTT	CASSMTRTEAFF